These 11 T cell receptor beta chains were all obtained from the same sample, sequenced in a study of T cells in Graves' hyperthyroidism and ophthalmopathy. Amplified TCR beta CDR3 regions derived from RNA transcripts. With the HTBI primer set, the TCR CDR3 went through a first round of RT-PCR. TCRdb fed the multiplex PCR reads into MiXCR, producing one record per CDR3 protein. The table records 400,000 to 500,000 distinct CDR3 sequences, around 15% of them present only once. Sequenced: blood. These receptors were taken from a woman aged 18-29 years with Graves' hyperthyroidism.

This clonotype was detected ten times or more. Written as DNA, the CDR3 is TGTGCCAGCAGCCTGAGGGACAGGGGGATCTATGGCTACACCTTC. It is translated as CASSLRDRGIYGYTF. The rearrangement links TRBV13 to TRBJ1-2, with TRBD1 matching over 11 bases. The V gene's germline CDR1 is PRHDT and CDR2 FYEKMQ (reference sequence). The ends lost 5 bases at V and 4 bases at J; junction bases unmatched: 6. This CDR3 contains 15 residues.

This clonotype was found a few times. The chain carries TRBV3-1 and TRBJ1-4, with TRBD1 matching over 7 bases. CDR1 is LGHDT and CDR2 is YNNKEL in the germline V gene (reference sequence). Trimming at V came to 4 bases and at J to 2 bases, leaving 4 bases not matched to a gene. CDR3 length: 15 amino acids. The CDR3 reads CASSRSGGTNEKLFF. CDR3 sequence (DNA): TGTGCCAGCAGCCGATCAGGGGGTACTAATGAAAAACTGTTTTTT.

In this sample, this clonotype turned up many times. This sequence joins TRBV2 and TRBJ2-3; D remains unclear. The CDR3 loop spans 11 amino acids. Between the trimmed V and J ends, which lost 6 bases and 4 bases, there was a span of 5 bases. The germline V gene encodes CDR1 SNHLY and CDR2 FYNNEI. CDR3 DNA sequence: TGTGCCAGCAGAAAGGCAGATACGCAGTATTTT. This gives the protein CASRKADTQYF.

The chain couples TRBV5-4 to TRBJ1-1, with a tentative D call TRBD1 (6 bases). The CDR3 length is 14 residues. Germline V gene lookup returns CDR1 SGHNT and CDR2 YYREEE (reference sequence). The V and J ends lost 3 bases and 7 bases respectively, with 16 bases between them. The chain's CDR3 is CASSSGATGGEAFF. The CDR3 DNA reads as TGTGCCAGCAGCTCGGGGGCCACCGGAGGTGAAGCTTTCTTT. Variable domain in full (rest from reference TRBV5-4 and TRBJ1-1): ETGVTQSPTHLIKTRGQQVTLRCSSQSGHNTVSWYQQALGQGPQFIFQYYREEENGRGNFPPRFSGLQFPNYSSELNVNALELDDSALYLCASSSGATGGEAFFGQGTRLTVV.

This clonotype was seen at least ten times. The CDR3 DNA reads as TGTGCCAGCAGCTGGACCGGGACCAGGGGAGAGACCCAGTACTTC. Translated: CASSWTGTRGETQYF. The V gene is TRBV7-2, the J gene TRBJ2-5; D might be TRBD1 (6 bases). Trimming took off 4 bases at V and 4 bases at J, with 16 bases between the two ends. The CDR3 runs 15 residues. From germline, CDR1 is SGHTA and CDR2 FQGNSA.

This clonotype was detected only a few times. The chain recombines TRBV20-1 with TRBJ2-1, with D perhaps matching TRBD1 (6 bases). From germline, CDR1 is DFQATT and CDR2 SNEGSKA (reference sequence). The length of the CDR3 is 14 residues. With 0 bases removed from V and 5 bases from J, the gap between germline ends came to 11 bases. CDR3 nucleotides: TGCAGTGCTAGAGACGGACAGCGAGACAATGAGCAGTTCTTC. Translation: CSARDGQRDNEQFF.

This clonotype is a singleton in its sample. The chain combines TRBV12-3 or TRBV12-4 with TRBJ1-6, with 7 bases that match TRBD1. V shed 5 bases, J shed 5 bases, and the junction held 3 bases outside the gene matches. The CDR3 runs to 14 residues. The CDR3 DNA reads TGTGCCAGCAGTACCGGGACAGATAATTCACCCCTCCACTTT. It translates to CASSTGTDNSPLHF.

This clonotype came up many times. The gene calls are TRBV6-1 and TRBJ2-7; D call uncertain. The germline V gene encodes CDR1 MNHNS and CDR2 SASEGT. The germline V and J ends were trimmed by 1 base and 1 base, with 8 bases remaining between them. CDR3 size: 14 residues. The CDR3 DNA sequence: TGTGCCAGCAGTGAAGGCCTAGAGTCCTACGAGCAGTACTTC. The encoded protein is CASSEGLESYEQYF.

The rearrangement uses TRBV3-1 and TRBJ1-5; D is unresolved. This CDR3 region has 15 residues. V was trimmed by 0 bases and J by 6 bases, leaving 12 bases between them. CDR1 is LGHDT, CDR2 YNNKEL, per germline (reference sequence). As DNA, the CDR3 is TGTGCCAGCAGCCAAGAGCCGGGGTCGGGTCAGCCCCAGCATTTT. Protein: CASSQEPGSGQPQHF. The full variable domain, in which reference TRBV3-1 and TRBJ1-5 provide the parts outside the CDR3, is DTAVSQTPKYLVTQMGNDKSIKCEQNLGHDTMYWYKQDSKKFLKIMFSYNNKELIINETVPNRFSPKSPDKAHLNLHINSLELGDSAVYFCASSQEPGSGQPQHFGDGTRLSIL.

This clonotype was detected only once. V is TRBV11-3 and J is TRBJ2-7, with 10 bases aligning to TRBD2. The CDR3 length is 17 residues. The trim removed 5 bases at V and 0 bases at J, leaving 10 bases unmatched. Germline CDR1 is SGHNT and CDR2 is YENEEA. CDR3: CASSQRGVAGGSYEQYF. The CDR3 nucleotides are TGTGCCAGCAGCCAGCGTGGGGTAGCGGGAGGCTCCTACGAGCAGTACTTC.

V gene TRBV6-1 combines with J gene TRBJ2-5; 8 bases are shared with TRBD2. CDR1 and CDR2 (germline): MNHNS, SASEGT. The CDR3 length is 15 residues. V lost 6 bases to trimming and J lost 4 bases; unmatched junction nucleotides: 10. CDR3 sequence (DNA): TGTGCCAGCAGCCCCAGCGGGAGCGGGGGAGAGACCCAGTACTTC. It is translated as CASSPSGSGGETQYF.